These 25 T cell receptor beta chains originate from one sample sequenced in a study of siplizumab effects on memory and regulatory T cells. Sequencing used immunoSEQ multiplex PCR; TCRdb keeps in-frame clones, though not all of them. The data show approximately 70,000 clones, roughly nine tenths seen once. The material sequenced was CD8+ T cells sorted from blood. Receptor source: a human donor in good health.

The J gene is TRBJ2-4, the V gene TRBV4-2, with D maybe TRBD1 (6 bases). The CDR3 sequence is 17 residues long. In germline, CDR1 is LGHNA, CDR2 YNFKEQ. V shed 0 bases and J shed 0 bases, with 12 bases lying between them. CDR3 residues: CASSQDPSGVAKNIQYF. CDR3 DNA: TGTGCCAGCAGCCAAGATCCTTCAGGGGTAGCCAAAAACATTCAGTACTTC.

The chain employs TRBV6-5 and TRBJ2-7, with a possible D match to TRBD1 (6 bases). The ends were cut back, 5 bases at V and 2 bases at J, with 13 bases in the middle. Germline-derived CDR1 and CDR2 are MNHEY and SVGAGI. CDR3 length: 14 amino acids. CDR3 protein: CASSQWQGPYEQYF. CDR3 bases: TGTGCCAGCAGTCAATGGCAGGGGCCCTACGAGCAGTACTTC.

The J gene is TRBJ2-7, the V gene TRBV19; TRBD2 might be the D (7 bases). CDR3 length: 15 amino acids. Germline lookup yields CDR1 LNHDA and CDR2 SQIVND (reference sequence). The germline V and J ends were trimmed by 1 base and 6 bases, with 16 bases remaining between them. CDR3 in DNA: TGTGCCAGTAGTATAGGAGGGGGGGCCCCTTTCGAGCAGTACTTC. Protein product: CASSIGGGAPFEQYF.

The CDR3 bases are TGTGCCATCAGTGAGTCTTTGGCGATCACAGATACGCAGTATTTT. Its translation: CAISESLAITDTQYF. This chain links TRBV10-3 with TRBJ2-3; D not resolved. Trimming stripped 0 bases from V and 2 bases from J, with 9 bases between. CDR3 length: 15 amino acids. Germline-derived CDR1 and CDR2 are ENHRY and SYGVKD.

The chain couples TRBV6-4 to TRBJ2-1, with D perhaps matching TRBD1 or TRBD2 (6 bases each). Germline V CDR1 and CDR2: MRHNA, SNTAGT. The CDR3 length is 14 residues. Trimming left V 7 bases short and J 8 bases short, with 18 bases between. The CDR3 region has the DNA TGTGCCAGCACCTTGGGACTCCCAGGGGATGAGCAGTTCTTC. The encoded protein is CASTLGLPGDEQFF.

J is TRBJ1-4 and V is TRBV2; D unresolved. Germline V gene sequence: CDR1 SNHLY, CDR2 FYNNEI. The V end lost 11 bases, the J end lost 4 bases, and 11 bases lay between the germline ends. The CDR3 extends over 12 amino acids. CDR3 sequence reads: CASRASNEKLFF. The CDR3 DNA is TGTGCCTCCCGGGCGAGTAATGAAAAACTGTTTTTT. Combining the CDR3 with reference TRBV2 and TRBJ1-4 gives the whole variable domain EPEVTQTPSHQVTQMGQEVILRCVPISNHLYFYWYRQILGQKVEFLVSFYNNEISEKSEIFDDQFSVERPDGSNFTLKIRSTKLEDSAMYFCASRASNEKLFFGSGTQLSVL.

V and J are TRBV11-2 and TRBJ2-7; D perhaps matches TRBD2 (5 bases). Germline V CDR1 and CDR2: SGHAT, FQNNGV. The CDR3 sequence is 16 residues long. V lost 5 bases and J lost 2, with 19 bases in between. The CDR3 nucleotides are TGTGCCAGCAGCCACCCCGAAGGGCCGGGGACCTACGAGCAGTACTTC. Translation: CASSHPEGPGTYEQYF.

This CDR3 is CAWSGSGGRDEQFF. In DNA, the CDR3 is TGTGCCTGGAGTGGTTCGGGAGGGCGCGATGAGCAGTTCTTC. This chain connects TRBV30 to TRBJ2-1, with TRBD2 matching 8 bases. This CDR3 has 14 residues. In germline, CDR1 is GTSNPN, CDR2 SVGIG (reference sequence). V lost 1 base to trimming and J lost 8 bases; unmatched junction nucleotides: 7.

The chain has TRBV9 and TRBJ2-3; 9 bases match TRBD1. V lost 0 bases, J lost 4 bases, and 9 bases stayed unmatched. Germline values: CDR1 SGDLS, CDR2 YYNGEE. The CDR3 has 17 amino acids. This CDR3 reads CASSVGALGQGADTQYF. The CDR3 DNA reads TGTGCCAGCAGCGTAGGGGCTTTGGGACAGGGCGCAGATACGCAGTATTTT.

The V gene is TRBV7-6, the J gene TRBJ2-7, with TRBD2 matching over 8 bases. Germline CDR1 and CDR2: SGHVS and FNYEAQ. V shed 4 bases and J 4 bases; nucleotides not matched to a gene: 3. There are 13 residues in the CDR3. The CDR3 is CASSSAGAYEQYF. CDR3 DNA: TGTGCCAGCAGCTCAGCGGGAGCTTACGAGCAGTACTTC.

The chain uses TRBV9 and TRBJ1-1; 9 nucleotides match TRBD1. The trim removed 0 bases at V and 4 bases at J, leaving 4 bases unmatched. There are 15 residues in the CDR3. The germline CDR1 and CDR2 sequences are SGDLS and YYNGEE. For the CDR3, the DNA is TGTGCCAGCAGCGTAGGCGGGACAGGGACCACTGAAGCTTTCTTT. Its translation: CASSVGGTGTTEAFF.

The chain joins TRBV27 to TRBJ1-1; no reliable D call. The CDR3 is 14 residues long. Trimming stripped 0 bases from V and 1 base from J, with 6 bases between. Germline V gene lookup returns CDR1 MNHEY and CDR2 SMNVEV (reference sequence). Here the CDR3 reads CASSLSTRNTEAFF. CDR3 coding DNA: TGTGCCAGCAGTTTATCTACAAGGAACACTGAAGCTTTCTTT.

The chain uses TRBV27 and TRBJ2-1; TRBD2 agrees at 11 bases. This CDR3 is 18 amino acids long. CDR1 and CDR2 (germline): MNHEY, SMNVEV (reference sequence). The ends lost 0 bases at V and 0 bases at J; junction bases unmatched: 4. CDR3 sequence reads: CASSLSPLAGGSYNEQFF. The CDR3 DNA is TGTGCCAGCAGTTTATCCCCCCTAGCGGGGGGCTCCTACAATGAGCAGTTCTTC.

This chain joins TRBV10-3 and TRBJ1-1; D gene uncertain. V shed 2 bases and J shed 0 bases, with 10 bases lying between them. The V gene's germline CDR1 is ENHRY and CDR2 SYGVKD. The CDR3 has 15 amino acids. Written as DNA, the CDR3 is TGTGCCATCAGTGAGCGGGGAACCATGAACACTGAAGCTTTCTTT. This translates into CAISERGTMNTEAFF.

The chain is built from TRBV19 and TRBJ1-1, with a tentative D call TRBD1 (6 bases). Germline loops: CDR1 LNHDA, CDR2 SQIVND (reference sequence). CDR3 length: 14 residues. V dropped 5 bases and J dropped 0 bases, with 10 bases sitting between them. The CDR3 spells CASSVQGVNTEAFF. The CDR3 nucleotides read TGTGCCAGTAGTGTACAGGGAGTGAACACTGAAGCTTTCTTT.

The chain combines TRBV19 with TRBJ2-2; tentatively, D is TRBD2 (6 bases). Between the trimmed V and J ends, which lost 4 bases and 5 bases, there was a span of 14 bases. The length of the CDR3 is 15 residues. Germline lookup yields CDR1 LNHDA and CDR2 SQIVND (reference sequence). The CDR3 DNA sequence: TGTGCCAGTAGTAGGGTCAGGGAGGATACCGGGGAGCTGTTTTTT. Translation gives CASSRVREDTGELFF. Full variable domain (missing parts from reference TRBV19 and TRBJ2-2): DGGITQSPKYLFRKEGQNVTLSCEQNLNHDAMYWYRQDPGQGLRLIYYSQIVNDFQKGDIAEGYSVSREKKESFPLTVTSAQKNPTAFYLCASSRVREDTGELFFGEGSRLTVL.

This sequence joins TRBV2 and TRBJ2-7; weak D call: TRBD1 (6 bases). CDR1 and CDR2 (germline): SNHLY, FYNNEI. V shed 1 base and J shed 2 bases, with 12 bases lying between them. The CDR3 runs 15 residues. For the CDR3, the DNA is TGTGCCAGCAGTGAAGTGGAAAAGGGGGCCTACGAGCAGTACTTC. Translated, it gives CASSEVEKGAYEQYF.

V and J are TRBV7-9 and TRBJ2-7; no firm D call. Germline values: CDR1 SEHNR, CDR2 FQNEAQ (reference sequence). CDR3 size: 12 residues. The V gene lost 2 bases and the J gene lost 7 bases, with 9 bases spanning the gap. CDR3 DNA sequence: TGTGCCAGCAGCTTAACGGGTGGTGAGCAGTACTTC. The encoded protein is CASSLTGGEQYF.

The J gene is TRBJ2-2, the V gene TRBV7-6; the match to TRBD2 covers 12 bases. Germline CDR1 and CDR2: SGHVS and FNYEAQ. The length of the CDR3 is 17 residues. V was clipped by 6 bases and J by 0 bases; unmatched bases: 5. CDR3 sequence reads: CASRRTSGMSNTGELFF. CDR3 nucleotide sequence: TGTGCCAGCAGGAGGACTAGCGGGATGTCGAACACCGGGGAGCTGTTTTTT.

The chain has TRBV5-1 and TRBJ2-1; 10 nucleotides line up with TRBD2. Germline trimming cut 0 bases from V and 4 bases from J; bases unmatched to any gene: 10. CDR3 size: 18 residues. Germline V gives CDR1 SGHRS, CDR2 YFSETQ. CDR3 coding DNA: TGCGCCAGCAGCTTGGGCAGACTAGCGGGCTCACCTTACAATGAGCAGTTCTTC. Encoded protein: CASSLGRLAGSPYNEQFF.

The chain has TRBV11-3 and TRBJ2-1; 7 bases are shared with TRBD1. CDR3 length: 14 residues. CDR1 and CDR2 (germline): SGHNT, YENEEA. J lost 4 bases, V lost 1 base, and 1 base had no gene match. CDR3 in amino acids: CASSLGGQYNEQFF. The CDR3 nucleotides are TGTGCCAGCAGCTTAGGGGGACAGTACAATGAGCAGTTCTTC.

The chain employs TRBV18 and TRBJ1-5; D remains ambiguous. CDR1 and CDR2 from the germline V gene are KGHSH and LQKENI. With 5 bases removed from V and 2 bases from J, the gap between germline ends came to 13 bases. CDR3 length: 15 amino acids. The CDR3 loop is CASSSADGRNQPQHF. The CDR3 DNA follows: TGTGCCAGCTCATCAGCGGACGGACGCAATCAGCCCCAGCATTTT.

This clone was counted a single time. This sequence joins TRBV10-3 and TRBJ1-2; D remains ambiguous. V was cut by 2 bases and J by 2 bases, with 15 bases left in between. The CDR3 has 16 amino acids. CDR1 ENHRY and CDR2 SYGVKD come from the germline V gene. The CDR3 here is CAISEGLSGLNYGYTF. CDR3 sequence (DNA): TGTGCCATCAGTGAGGGTCTCAGCGGCCTAAACTATGGCTACACCTTC.

The chain couples TRBV4-1 to TRBJ2-7; no reliable D call. CDR3 length: 12 amino acids. Germline V lookup: CDR1 MGHRA, CDR2 YSYEKL. Deletions cut 0 bases from V and 7 bases from J, with 7 bases between. The CDR3 region is CASSQDRSEQYF. CDR3 sequence (DNA): TGCGCCAGCAGCCAAGATCGGAGTGAGCAGTACTTC.

The V gene is TRBV28, the J gene TRBJ1-2; D not certain. CDR1 is MDHEN, CDR2 SYDVKM, per germline. This CDR3 comprises 14 residues. V gave up 7 bases and J gave up 4 bases, with 16 bases separating them. The CDR3 sequence is CASKDPGEGYGYTF. Here the CDR3 DNA reads TGTGCCAGCAAAGACCCTGGGGAAGGCTATGGCTACACCTTC.